There are many counts of the clone carrying this T cell receptor beta chain. With 3 bases removed from V and 8 bases from J, the gap between germline ends came to 10 bases. CDR1 and CDR2 from the germline V gene are MNHNS and SASEGT. The CDR3 has 12 residues. This record comes from a study of T cells in Graves' hyperthyroidism and ophthalmopathy. Amplification of TCR beta CDR3 regions was performed using RNA transcripts as template. The HTBI primer set served for first-round RT-PCR of the TCR CDR3. MiXCR, applied by TCRdb to the multiplex PCR reads, yields one record per CDR3 protein. The sample shows 350,000 or so distinct CDR3 sequences, 15% to 20% of them seen only once.

The sample consisted of blood. V and J are TRBV6-1 and TRBJ1-1, with TRBD1 as a possible D gene (6 bases). The receptor's source is a woman aged 35 to 49 with Graves' ophthalmopathy. This CDR3 reads CASSEGGREAFF. The DNA for the CDR3 is TGTGCCAGCAGTGAGGGGGGCAGGGAAGCTTTCTTT.